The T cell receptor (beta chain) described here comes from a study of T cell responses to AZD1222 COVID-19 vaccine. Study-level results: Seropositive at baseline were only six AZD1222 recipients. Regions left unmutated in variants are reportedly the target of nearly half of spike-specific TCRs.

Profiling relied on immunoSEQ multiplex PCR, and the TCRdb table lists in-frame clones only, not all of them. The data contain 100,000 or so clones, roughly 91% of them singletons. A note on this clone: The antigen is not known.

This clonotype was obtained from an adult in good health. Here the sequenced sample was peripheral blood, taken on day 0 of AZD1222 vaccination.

As DNA, the CDR3 is TGTGCCAGCAGTGGGCGGGACGATGGCTCCTACAATGAGCAGTTCTTC. It translates to CASSGRDDGSYNEQFF. This chain joins TRBV2 and TRBJ2-1; D is perhaps TRBD2 (6 bases). This CDR3 has 16 residues. The ends were cut back, 4 bases at V and 0 bases at J, with 13 bases in the middle. Germline CDR1 reads SNHLY; CDR2 reads FYNNEI.